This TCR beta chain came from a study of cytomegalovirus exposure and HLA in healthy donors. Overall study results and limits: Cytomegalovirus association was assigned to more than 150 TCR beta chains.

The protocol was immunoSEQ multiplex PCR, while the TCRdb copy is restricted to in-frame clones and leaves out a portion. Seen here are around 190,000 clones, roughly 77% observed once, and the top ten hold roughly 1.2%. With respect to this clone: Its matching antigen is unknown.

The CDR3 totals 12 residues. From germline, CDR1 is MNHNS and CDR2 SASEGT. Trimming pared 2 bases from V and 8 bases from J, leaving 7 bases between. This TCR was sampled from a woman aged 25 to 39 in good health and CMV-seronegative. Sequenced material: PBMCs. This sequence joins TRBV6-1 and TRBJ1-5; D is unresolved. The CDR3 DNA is TGTGCCAGCAGTGAAAACGGGAAGCCCCAGCATTTT. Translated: CASSENGKPQHF.